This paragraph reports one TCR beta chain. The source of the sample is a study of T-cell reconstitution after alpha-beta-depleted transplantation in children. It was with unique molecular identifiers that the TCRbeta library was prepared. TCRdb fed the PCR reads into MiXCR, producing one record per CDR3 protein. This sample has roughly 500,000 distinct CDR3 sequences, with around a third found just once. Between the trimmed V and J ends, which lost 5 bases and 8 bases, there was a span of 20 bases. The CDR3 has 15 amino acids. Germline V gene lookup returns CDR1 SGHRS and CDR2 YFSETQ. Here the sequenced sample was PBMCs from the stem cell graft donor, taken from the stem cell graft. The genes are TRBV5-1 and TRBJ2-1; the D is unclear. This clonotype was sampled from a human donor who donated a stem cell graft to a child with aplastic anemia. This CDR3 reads CASRAGVGTVDEQFF. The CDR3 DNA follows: TGCGCCAGCAGGGCTGGGGTGGGAACTGTGGATGAGCAGTTCTTC.